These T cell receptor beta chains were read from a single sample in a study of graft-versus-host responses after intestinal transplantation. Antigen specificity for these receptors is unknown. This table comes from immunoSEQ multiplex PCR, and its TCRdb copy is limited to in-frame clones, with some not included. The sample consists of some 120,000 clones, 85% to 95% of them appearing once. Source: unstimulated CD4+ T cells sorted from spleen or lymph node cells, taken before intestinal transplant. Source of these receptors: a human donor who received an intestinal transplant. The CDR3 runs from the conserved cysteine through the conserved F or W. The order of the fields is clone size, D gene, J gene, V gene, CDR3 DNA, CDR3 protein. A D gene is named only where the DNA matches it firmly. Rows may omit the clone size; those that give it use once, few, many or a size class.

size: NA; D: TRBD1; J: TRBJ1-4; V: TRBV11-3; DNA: TGTGCCAGCAGCCGAGAGGGGACAGGCAACGAAAAACTGTTTTTT; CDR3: CASSREGTGNEKLFF
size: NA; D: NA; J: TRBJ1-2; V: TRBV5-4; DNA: TGTGCCAGCAGCTCCCGAGATGGGGGCGGTTACTATGGCTACACCTTC; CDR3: CASSSRDGGGYYGYTF
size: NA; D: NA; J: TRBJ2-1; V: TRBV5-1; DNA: TGCGCCAGCAGCTCTGGGGCGAGCTCCTACAATGAGCAGTTCTTC; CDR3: CASSSGASSYNEQFF
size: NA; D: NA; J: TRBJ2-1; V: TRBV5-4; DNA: TGTGCCACATCCGGGGGTGGGCATCGGGCCTACAATGAGCAGTTCTTC; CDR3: CATSGGGHRAYNEQFF
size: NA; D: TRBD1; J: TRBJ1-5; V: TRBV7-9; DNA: TGTGCCAGCAGCCCTCAGGACAGGGATGATCAGCCCCAGCATTTT; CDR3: CASSPQDRDDQPQHF
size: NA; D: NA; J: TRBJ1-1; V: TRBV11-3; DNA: TGTGCCAGCAGCTTCCAGACTGAAGCTTTCTTT; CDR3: CASSFQTEAFF
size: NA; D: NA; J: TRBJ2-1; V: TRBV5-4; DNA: TGTGCCAGCAGCTTAAGGATTAGCTCCTACAATGAGCAGTTCTTC; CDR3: CASSLRISSYNEQFF
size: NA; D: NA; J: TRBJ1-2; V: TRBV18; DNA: TGTGCCAGCTCATCGAGGGCTGGCTACACCTTC; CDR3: CASSSRAGYTF
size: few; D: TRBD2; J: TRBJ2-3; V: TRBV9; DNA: TGTGCCAGCAGCCCCCGGACTAGCGGGGGAAAAACAGATACGCAGTATTTT; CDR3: CASSPRTSGGKTDTQYF
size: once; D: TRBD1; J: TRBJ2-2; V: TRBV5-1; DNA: TGCGCCAGCAGCTTGTTTCGGACAGGGAACACCGGGGAGCTGTTTTTT; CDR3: CASSLFRTGNTGELFF
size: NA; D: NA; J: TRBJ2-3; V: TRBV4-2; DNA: TGTGCCAGCAGCCAAGGAGGGGTTCTCTTAGATACGCAGTATTTT; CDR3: CASSQGGVLLDTQYF
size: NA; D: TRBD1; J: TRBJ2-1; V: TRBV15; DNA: TGTGCCACCAGCAGAGCCCTAAAGCCAGGGGGAGAGCAGTTCTTC; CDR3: CATSRALKPGGEQFF
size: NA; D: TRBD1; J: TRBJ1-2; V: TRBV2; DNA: TGTGCCAGCAGTGTTGGACAGGCAAGGGGCTATGGCTACACCTTC; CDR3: CASSVGQARGYGYTF
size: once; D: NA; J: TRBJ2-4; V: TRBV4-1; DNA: TGCGCCAGCAGCAGATCGCAGAAAAACATTCAGTACTTC; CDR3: CASSRSQKNIQYF
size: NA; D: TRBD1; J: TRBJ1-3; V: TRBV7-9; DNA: TGTGCCAGCAGCGGTGGGACAGGAAGTCCTGGAAACACCATATATTTT; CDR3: CASSGGTGSPGNTIYF
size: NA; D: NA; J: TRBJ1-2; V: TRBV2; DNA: TGTGCCAGCAGTGGAGGCGGCTACACCTTC; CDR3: CASSGGGYTF
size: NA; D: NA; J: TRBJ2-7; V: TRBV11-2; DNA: TGTGCCAGCAGCTTAGGGTGGCGCAGCCCCTACGAGCAGTACTTC; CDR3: CASSLGWRSPYEQYF
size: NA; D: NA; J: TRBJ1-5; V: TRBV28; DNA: TGTGCCAGCAGTTTAACAGGGCGTTATAGCAATCAGCCCCAGCATTTT; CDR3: CASSLTGRYSNQPQHF
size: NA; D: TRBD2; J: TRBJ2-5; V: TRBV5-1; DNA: TGCGCCAGCAGCCCGGGACTAGCGGAAGAGACCCAGTACTTC; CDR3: CASSPGLAEETQYF
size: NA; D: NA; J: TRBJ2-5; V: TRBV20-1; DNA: TGCAGTTTTATCAGGGAGACCCAGTACTTC; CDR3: CSFIRETQYF
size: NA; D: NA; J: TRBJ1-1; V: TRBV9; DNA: TGTGCCAGCAGCGTAGGTGACAAGGAAGCTTTCTTT; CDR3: CASSVGDKEAFF
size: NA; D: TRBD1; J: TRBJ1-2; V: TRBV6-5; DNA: TGTGCCAGCAGTGTAGGGACAGGGCATGGCTACACCTTC; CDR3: CASSVGTGHGYTF
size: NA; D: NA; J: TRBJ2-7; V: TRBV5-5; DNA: TGTGCCAGCAGTACACGAATACAGGGAAACTACGAGCAGTACTTC; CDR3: CASSTRIQGNYEQYF
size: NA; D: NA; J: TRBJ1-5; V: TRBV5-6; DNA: TGTGCCAGCAGCTTCAAGAATCAGCCCCAGCATTTT; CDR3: CASSFKNQPQHF
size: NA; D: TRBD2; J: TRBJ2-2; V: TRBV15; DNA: TGTGCCACCTCGGGCGGGGGGAACACCGGGGAGCTGTTTTTT; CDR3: CATSGGGNTGELFF
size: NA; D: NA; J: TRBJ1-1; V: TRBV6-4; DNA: TGTGCCAGCAGCGCTCAAGCGAACACTGAAGCTTTCTTT; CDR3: CASSAQANTEAFF
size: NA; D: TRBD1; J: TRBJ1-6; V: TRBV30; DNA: TGTGCCTGGAGGGGACAGGGTTCGAATTCACCCCTCCACTTT; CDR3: CAWRGQGSNSPLHF
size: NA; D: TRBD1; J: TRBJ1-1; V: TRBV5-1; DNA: TGCGCCAGCAGTAGGGGGCATAGGGGGGCGGGAGGGAACACTGAAGCTTTCTTT; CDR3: CASSRGHRGAGGNTEAFF
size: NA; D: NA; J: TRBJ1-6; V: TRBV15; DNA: TGTGCCACCAGCGGTGAAACCTATAATTCACCCCTCCACTTT; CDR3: CATSGETYNSPLHF
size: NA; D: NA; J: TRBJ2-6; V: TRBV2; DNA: TGTGCCAGCAGGGATGGGCGGACACCGTTCTCTGGGGCCAACGTCCTGACTTTC; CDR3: CASRDGRTPFSGANVLTF
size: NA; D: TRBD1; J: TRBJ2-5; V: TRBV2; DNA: TGTGCCAGCAGTCGGACAGGAATGAGAGAAGAGACCCAGTACTTC; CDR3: CASSRTGMREETQYF
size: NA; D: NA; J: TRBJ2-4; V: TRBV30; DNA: TGTGCCTGGAGTGTTTACGGCGGACAGAAGTACTTC; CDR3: CAWSVYGGQKYF
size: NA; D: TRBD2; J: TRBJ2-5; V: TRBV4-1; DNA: TGCGCCAGCAGCCAAGTCCCTAGCGGGGGGGTAGGGACCCAGTACTTC; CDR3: CASSQVPSGGVGTQYF
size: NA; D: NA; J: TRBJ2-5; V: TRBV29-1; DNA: TGCAGCGTCCAGGGGGGGGAGACCCAGTACTTC; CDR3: CSVQGGETQYF
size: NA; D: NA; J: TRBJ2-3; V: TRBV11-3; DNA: TGTGCCAGCAGCGGGCCAGGAGGGAGCACAGATACGCAGTATTTT; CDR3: CASSGPGGSTDTQYF
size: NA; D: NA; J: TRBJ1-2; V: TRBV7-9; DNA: TGTGCCAGCAGCTTTGGTGTGCGCTACACCTTC; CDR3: CASSFGVRYTF
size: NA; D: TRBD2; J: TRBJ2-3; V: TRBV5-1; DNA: TGCGCCAGCAGCTTGGAACTAGCGGGGCCTACTAACCTCACAGATACGCAGTATTTT; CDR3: CASSLELAGPTNLTDTQYF
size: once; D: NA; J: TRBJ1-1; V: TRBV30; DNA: TGTGCCTGGAGTACCGAGACGGTGAACACTGAAGCTTTCTTT; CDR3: CAWSTETVNTEAFF
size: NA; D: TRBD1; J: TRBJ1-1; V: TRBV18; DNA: TGTGCCAGCTCGGGACAGTCGAACACTGAAGCTTTCTTT; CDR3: CASSGQSNTEAFF
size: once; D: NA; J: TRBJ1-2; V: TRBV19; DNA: TGTGCCAGTTCTAGGGACTGGGACTATGGCTACACCTTC; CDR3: CASSRDWDYGYTF
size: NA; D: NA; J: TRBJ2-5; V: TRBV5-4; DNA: TGTGCCAGCTCGAGTGGGGGGGCAGGGGAGACCCAGTACTTC; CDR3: CASSSGGAGETQYF
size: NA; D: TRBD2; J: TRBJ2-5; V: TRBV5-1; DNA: TGCGCCAGCACACGCATGGGGGGGGTCGAAGAGACCCAGTACTTC; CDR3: CASTRMGGVEETQYF
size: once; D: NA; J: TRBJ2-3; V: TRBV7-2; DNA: TGTGCCAGCAGCCCCACCCGGAGGGATACGCAGTATTTT; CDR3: CASSPTRRDTQYF
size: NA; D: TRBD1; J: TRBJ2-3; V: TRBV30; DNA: TGTGCCTGGGGGACAGGGGGCGCAGATACGCAGTATTTT; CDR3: CAWGTGGADTQYF
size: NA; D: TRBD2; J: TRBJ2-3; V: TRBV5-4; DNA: TGTGCCAGCAGCCAACGACTAGCGGATACGCAGTATTTT; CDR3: CASSQRLADTQYF
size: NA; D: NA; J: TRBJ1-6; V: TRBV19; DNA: TGTGCCAGTAGTGATCTCTATAATTCACCCCTCCACTTT; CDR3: CASSDLYNSPLHF
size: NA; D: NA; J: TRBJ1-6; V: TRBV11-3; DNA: TGTGCCAGCAGCTTAGGTTTTTCTCCCCTCCACTTT; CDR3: CASSLGFSPLHF
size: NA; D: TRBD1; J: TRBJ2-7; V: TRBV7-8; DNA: TGTGCCAGCAGCTTAGCGCGGGGACAGGGGGCGTACGAGCAGTACTTC; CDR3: CASSLARGQGAYEQYF
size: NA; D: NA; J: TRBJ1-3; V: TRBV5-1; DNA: TGCGCCAGCAGCTTAGAGGGAGGCCGTGGAAACACCATATATTTT; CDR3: CASSLEGGRGNTIYF
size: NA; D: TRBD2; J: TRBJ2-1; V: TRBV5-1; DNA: TGCGCCAGCAGCTCGGCGGTAAGCGGGGGGCTTTACAATGAGCAGTTCTTC; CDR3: CASSSAVSGGLYNEQFF
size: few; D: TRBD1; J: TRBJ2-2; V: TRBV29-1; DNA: TGCAGCGTTGGTCGGCAGGGGGCGAAGACCGGGGAGCTGTTTTTT; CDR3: CSVGRQGAKTGELFF
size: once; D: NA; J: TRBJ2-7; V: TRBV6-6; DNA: TGTGCCAGCAGCCACCAAATGGTTGAGCAGTACTTC; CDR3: CASSHQMVEQYF
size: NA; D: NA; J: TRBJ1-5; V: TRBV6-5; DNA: TGTGCCAGCTGGGGAGGCAATCAGCCCCAGCATTTT; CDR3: CASWGGNQPQHF
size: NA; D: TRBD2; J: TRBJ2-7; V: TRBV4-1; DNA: TGCGCCAGCAGCCAAGATGCGGGGGGGAACTACGAGCAGTACTTC; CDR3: CASSQDAGGNYEQYF
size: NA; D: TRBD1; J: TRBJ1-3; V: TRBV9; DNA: TGTGCCAGCAGCTCCCGGGACAGGGTCGTTGGAAACACCATATATTTT; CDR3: CASSSRDRVVGNTIYF
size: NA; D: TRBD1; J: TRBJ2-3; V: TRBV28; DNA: TGTGCCAGCAGTTCCGGGACAGTCCCAGATACGCAGTATTTT; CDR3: CASSSGTVPDTQYF
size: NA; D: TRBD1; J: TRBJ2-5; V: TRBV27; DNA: TGTGCCAGCAGTTTAAAAGGGACAGGGGGGGAGACCCAGTACTTC; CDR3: CASSLKGTGGETQYF
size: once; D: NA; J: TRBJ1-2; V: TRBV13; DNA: TGTGCCAGCAGCTTCGGCACTGGTGGCTACACCTTC; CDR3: CASSFGTGGYTF